This T cell receptor beta chain comes out of a study of T cell changes during pregnancy in multiple sclerosis. Germline V gene sequence: CDR1 SEHNR, CDR2 FQNEAQ (reference sequence). This CDR3 is 18 amino acids long. The ends lost 4 bases at V and 3 bases at J; junction bases unmatched: 17. Profiled with immunoSEQ multiplex PCR; TCRdb holds only in-frame clones, not every one. The repertoire holds around 69,000 clones, roughly 92% seen once, with just under 2% in the top ten. The gene calls are TRBV7-9 and TRBJ2-7; 8 positions agree with TRBD2. This receptor was identified in a female donor in good health, enrolled as a control in a pregnancy study. The source was peripheral blood, collected in the third trimester of pregnancy. For the CDR3, the DNA is TGTGCCAGCAGCTCGGGGGGGCAGGCTCTTACACCTTTCTACGAGCAGTACTTC. This encodes CASSSGGQALTPFYEQYF.